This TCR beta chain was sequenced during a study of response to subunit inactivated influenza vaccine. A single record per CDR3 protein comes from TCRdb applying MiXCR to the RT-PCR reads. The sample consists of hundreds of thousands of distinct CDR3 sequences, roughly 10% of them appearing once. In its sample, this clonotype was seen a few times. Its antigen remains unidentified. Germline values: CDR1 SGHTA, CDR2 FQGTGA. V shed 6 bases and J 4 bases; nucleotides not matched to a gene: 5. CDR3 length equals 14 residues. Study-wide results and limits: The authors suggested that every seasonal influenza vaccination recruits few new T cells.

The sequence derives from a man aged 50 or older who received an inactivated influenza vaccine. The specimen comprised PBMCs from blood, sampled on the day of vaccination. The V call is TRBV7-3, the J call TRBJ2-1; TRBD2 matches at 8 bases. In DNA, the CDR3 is TGTGCCAGCAGTCCAAAGCGGGGGTACAATGAGCAGTTCTTC. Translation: CASSPKRGYNEQFF.